The 14 T cell receptor beta chains below come from one sample, sequenced in a study of blood T cell repertoires in COVID-19. Profiled with immunoSEQ multiplex PCR; TCRdb holds only in-frame clones, not every one. The profile shows under 200,000 clones, more than 75% of them singletons. Material for sequencing was peripheral blood. These receptor sequences come from a woman aged 80 or over with COVID-19, enrolled during active disease.

The chain combines TRBV19 with TRBJ1-4; 12 positions match TRBD1. Germline V gene sequence: CDR1 LNHDA, CDR2 SQIVND (reference sequence). The junction had 8 bases not matched to a gene; V was cut back by 10 bases and J by 8 bases. CDR3 size: 14 residues. The CDR3 here is CATTAGQGAEKLFF. In DNA, the CDR3 is TGTGCCACTACCGCGGGACAGGGGGCAGAAAAACTGTTTTTT.

This clone was observed at least ten times. V and J are TRBV4-2 and TRBJ2-1; 7 nucleotides line up with TRBD2. This CDR3 has 16 residues. Germline lookup yields CDR1 LGHNA and CDR2 YNFKEQ. Trimming took 0 bases from V and 2 from J; bases not matched to a gene: 4. As DNA, the CDR3 is TGTGCCAGCAGCCAAGACGGTCTAGCGGCCTACAATGAGCAGTTCTTC. Protein: CASSQDGLAAYNEQFF.

This chain uses TRBV19 with TRBJ2-2; D call uncertain. The V gene's germline CDR1 is LNHDA and CDR2 SQIVND (reference sequence). V gave up 6 bases and J gave up 6 bases, with 14 bases separating them. The CDR3 is 14 residues long. CDR3 coding DNA: TGTGCCAGTAGCGAAGCCGGGTTTTCCGGGGAGCTGTTTTTT. This translates into CASSEAGFSGELFF. The complete variable domain, with remaining parts taken from reference TRBV19 and TRBJ2-2, reads DGGITQSPKYLFRKEGQNVTLSCEQNLNHDAMYWYRQDPGQGLRLIYYSQIVNDFQKGDIAEGYSVSREKKESFPLTVTSAQKNPTAFYLCASSEAGFSGELFFGEGSRLTVL.

The V and J genes are TRBV5-5 and TRBJ2-7, with TRBD1 as a possible D gene (6 bases). Germline V gene sequence: CDR1 SGHKS, CDR2 YYEKEE (reference sequence). The CDR3 covers 15 residues. V gave up 4 bases and J gave up 4 bases, with 18 bases separating them. The CDR3 reads CASSPSPRQAYEQYF. The DNA of the CDR3 is TGTGCCAGCAGCCCATCCCCCAGACAGGCTTACGAGCAGTACTTC.

This rearrangement joins TRBV25-1 to TRBJ1-1, with unresolved D. This CDR3 contains 16 residues. The V gene lost 1 base and the J gene lost 5 bases, with 17 bases spanning the gap. The germline V gene encodes CDR1 MGHDK and CDR2 SYGVNS. The CDR3 DNA reads as TGTGCCAGCAGTGAATCCCCGGGCCGCGGGGAGACTGAAGCTTTCTTT. This encodes CASSESPGRGETEAFF.

The genes are TRBV28 and TRBJ1-6; no definite D call. Germline CDR1 and CDR2: MDHEN and SYDVKM. CDR3 length: 12 residues. Trimming cost V 8 bases and J 5 bases, with 7 bases left between them. The CDR3 nucleotides are TGTGCCAGCTTGAGGGATAATTCACCCCTCCACTTT. This encodes CASLRDNSPLHF.

This rearrangement joins TRBV19 to TRBJ2-1; TRBD1 agrees at 7 bases. The germline CDR1 and CDR2 sequences are LNHDA and SQIVND (reference sequence). V was clipped by 5 bases and J by 5 bases; unmatched bases: 15. The CDR3 runs to 17 residues. The CDR3 is CASSGGQAMLVDNEQFF. CDR3 bases: TGTGCCAGTAGTGGAGGACAGGCGATGTTGGTCGACAATGAGCAGTTCTTC.

V and J are TRBV6-5 and TRBJ2-5; 11 nucleotides align to TRBD1. Germline V CDR1 and CDR2: MNHEY, SVGAGI. The CDR3 runs 15 residues. V lost 6 bases, J lost 5 bases, and 8 bases stayed unmatched. In DNA, the CDR3 is TGTGCCAGCAGGATATCCGGACAGGGGGCGGAGACCCAGTACTTC. It is translated as CASRISGQGAETQYF.

A few counts support this clone. CDR3: CASSSITGASGNTIYF. The CDR3 DNA sequence: TGTGCCAGCAGTTCTATTACAGGTGCCTCTGGAAACACCATATATTTT. This rearrangement joins TRBV6-5 to TRBJ1-3, with TRBD1 as a possible D gene (5 bases). Per the germline V gene, CDR1 is MNHEY and CDR2 is SVGAGI. The CDR3 contains 16 residues. The V end lost 4 bases, the J end lost 0 bases, and 13 bases lay between the germline ends.

This sequence joins TRBV7-3 and TRBJ2-7; 8 positions agree with TRBD2. The CDR3 consists of 14 residues. Germline V lookup: CDR1 SGHTA, CDR2 FQGTGA. The J segment lost 5 bases and the V segment lost 1 base, leaving 4 bases of the junction unmatched. The CDR3 is CASSLIAGLDEQYF. CDR3 nucleotide sequence: TGTGCCAGCAGCTTAATAGCGGGACTCGACGAGCAGTACTTC.

The rearrangement links TRBV13 to TRBJ2-3, with D uncertain. Trimming pared 5 bases from V and 4 bases from J, leaving 16 bases between. This CDR3 has 15 amino acids. Germline V CDR1 and CDR2: PRHDT, FYEKMQ (reference sequence). CDR3 amino acids: CASSPRTQVADTQYF. The CDR3, as DNA: TGTGCCAGCAGCCCACGAACTCAAGTTGCAGATACGCAGTATTTT. Full variable domain (remainder filled in from reference TRBV13 and TRBJ2-3): AAGVIQSPRHLIKEKRETATLKCYPIPRHDTVYWYQQGPGQDPQFLISFYEKMQSDKGSIPDRFSAQQFSDYHSELNMSSLELGDSALYFCASSPRTQVADTQYFGPGTRLTVL.

This clone has just one count. The chain carries TRBV7-3 and TRBJ1-3; a possible D gene is TRBD1 (6 bases). This CDR3 has 15 residues. Germline values: CDR1 SGHTA, CDR2 FQGTGA. V was shortened by 4 bases and J by 2 bases, with 12 bases between the two germline ends. The CDR3 DNA reads TGTGCCAGCAGCTCCACACCAGGGGCTGGAAACACCATATATTTT. It yields the protein CASSSTPGAGNTIYF.

This clone was seen a handful of times. The chain joins TRBV4-2 to TRBJ1-6, with D unclear. This CDR3 has 17 amino acids. Trimming removed 0 bases from V and 7 bases from J, with 16 bases in between. In germline, CDR1 is LGHNA, CDR2 YNFKEQ. The DNA for the CDR3 is TGTGCCAGCAGCCAAGATGTGCAAGTCTCAGGAAATTCACCCCTCCACTTT. This gives the protein CASSQDVQVSGNSPLHF.

This clone was found once. The rearrangement joins TRBV4-3 to TRBJ1-6; TRBD1 matches 9 bases. V was clipped by 0 bases and J by 8 bases; unmatched bases: 2. The CDR3 is 15 residues long. Germline CDR1 is LGHNA and CDR2 is YSLEER. The CDR3 loop reads CASSQDRDRDSPLHF. CDR3 nucleotides: TGCGCCAGCAGCCAAGATAGGGACAGGGATTCACCCCTCCACTTT.